This is a list of T cell receptor beta chains from one sample in a study of blood T cell repertoires in COVID-19. TCRdb's copy holds only in-frame clones and misses some; the assay was immunoSEQ multiplex PCR. This table has fewer than 90,000 clones, roughly 90% appearing once. The sequencing sample was made of peripheral blood. Receptor source: a male donor with acute or convalescent COVID-19. Both conserved end residues are part of each CDR3. The D gene is left open where the match is weak. Clone size appears in some rows only: once, few, many, or a class for an expanded clone.

d_call j_call clone_size v_call cdr3_nt cdr3_aa
- TRBJ1-5 - TRBV7-9 TGTGCCAGCAGCTTAGCGCGGGGGCAGAGCAATCAGCCCCAGCATTTT CASSLARGQSNQPQHF
- TRBJ2-3 - TRBV30 TGTGCCTGGAGTCTCACAGATACGCAGTATTTT CAWSLTDTQYF
TRBD1 TRBJ2-1 few TRBV5-1 TGCGCCAGCAGCTTAGCCGGACAGGGAAGGTCATTCGATGAGCAGTTCTTC CASSLAGQGRSFDEQFF
- TRBJ1-2 - TRBV10-2 TGCGCCAGCAGTGAGCGACAGACGTCTTATGGCTACACCTTC CASSERQTSYGYTF
- TRBJ2-1 - TRBV7-9 TGTGCCAGTACCGGGAGCTCCTACAATGAGCAGTTCTTC CASTGSSYNEQFF
- TRBJ2-3 - TRBV7-2 TGTGCCAGCAGCTCCCGACTCTCCCAGGATACGCAGTATTTT CASSSRLSQDTQYF
TRBD1 TRBJ2-5 - TRBV29-1 TGCAGCGTCGTACAGGGGCGGGAGACCCAGTACTTC CSVVQGRETQYF
- TRBJ1-5 - TRBV19 TGTGCCAGTACCCAGGGCTGGGGCAATCAGCCCCAGCATTTT CASTQGWGNQPQHF
TRBD2 TRBJ2-3 - TRBV5-1 TGCGCCAGTTCCCCGGGGGGGGGCACAGATACGCAGTATTTT CASSPGGGTDTQYF
- TRBJ1-1 - TRBV7-2 TGTGCCAGCAGCCAACCTGGTCTGGGGGGAGAGAACACTGAAGCTTTCTTT CASSQPGLGGENTEAFF
TRBD2 TRBJ2-1 - TRBV10-3 TGTGCCATCAGTGAGTCTTTGGCGGGGGGGGACAATGAGCAGTTCTTC CAISESLAGGDNEQFF
- TRBJ1-3 few TRBV5-4 TGTGCCAGCAGCTTGCGCCCGGGGGGGTCTGGAAACACCATATATTTT CASSLRPGGSGNTIYF